This TCR beta chain was found in a study of Tregs in tolerant kidney transplant recipients. Study conclusions and caveats: In tolerant patients, donor-specific Tregs outgrew total Tregs, suggesting antigen-driven expansion.

V shed 1 base and J 4 bases; nucleotides not matched to a gene: 4. The CDR3 loop spans 15 amino acids. Per the germline V gene, CDR1 is SGHDT and CDR2 is YYEEEE. To note about this clone: What it recognizes is unknown.

Sequencing was performed with immunoSEQ multiplex PCR; in TCRdb, only in-frame clones are kept and a portion is missing. Here the sample spans 70,000 to 95,000 clones, 75% to 95% being singletons. The rearrangement links TRBV5-6 to TRBJ1-4; TRBD1 matches 7 bases. The source material was Tregs from blood, sampled before the transplant. The clonotype originates from a human donor who received a combined kidney and bone marrow transplant. The DNA of the CDR3 is TGTGCCAGCAGCTTGTGGGGGACAGTTAATGAAAAACTGTTTTTT. It encodes CASSLWGTVNEKLFF.